The 7 T cell receptor beta chains given below trace back to one sample, sequenced in a study of cytotoxic CD8 clonotypes in ibrutinib-treated CLL. Sequenced by immunoSEQ multiplex PCR; TCRdb stores in-frame clones only, minus some. The data show approximately 340,000 clones, roughly 67% seen once. The input for sequencing was PBMCs, taken after 36 months of ibrutinib treatment. The receptors shown here come from a human donor with chronic lymphocytic leukemia.

The V gene is TRBV2, the J gene TRBJ1-4; D not resolved. The CDR3 is made up of 13 amino acids. V was pared by 5 bases and J by 1 base, with 5 bases between. Germline V gene data show CDR1 as SNHLY and CDR2 as FYNNEI. The CDR3 sequence is CASSYVTNEKLFF. The CDR3 nucleotides read TGTGCCAGCAGTTATGTAACTAATGAAAAACTGTTTTTT.

This clone turned up a few times. V gene TRBV27 combines with J gene TRBJ1-2; no definite D call. CDR3 length: 11 residues. V lost 10 bases, J lost 4 bases, and 10 bases lay in between. The germline V gene has CDR1 MNHEY and CDR2 SMNVEV (reference sequence). The CDR3 DNA is TGTGCCACCAAAGGGCGCTATGGCTACACCTTC. This codes for CATKGRYGYTF.

This chain connects TRBV7-2 to TRBJ2-7; 7 bases line up with TRBD1. This CDR3 region has 14 residues. Trimming at V came to 1 base and at J to 6 bases, leaving 6 bases not matched to a gene. Germline loops: CDR1 SGHTA, CDR2 FQGNSA. CDR3 DNA sequence: TGTGCCAGCAGCTTAGACAGGGGCGCGGGCGAGCAGTACTTC. Translation gives CASSLDRGAGEQYF.

This chain joins TRBV9 and TRBJ2-7; the match to TRBD1 covers 8 bases. V dropped 4 bases and J dropped 1; count of bases not matched to a gene: 4. Germline V gene data show CDR1 as SGDLS and CDR2 as YYNGEE. This CDR3 has 14 amino acids. DNA for the CDR3: TGTGCCAGCAGCACGACAGGGGTTTCCTACGAGCAGTACTTC. It is translated as CASSTTGVSYEQYF.

This clone is a singleton in its sample. The rearrangement joins TRBV15 to TRBJ2-3, with 8 bases lining up with TRBD2. With 3 bases clipped from V and 9 bases from J, the junction kept 5 bases outside the gene matches. The CDR3 sequence is 13 residues long. Germline V gene lookup returns CDR1 LNHNV and CDR2 YYDKDF (reference sequence). The CDR3 is CATSSAGTRTQYF. CDR3 coding DNA: TGTGCCACCAGCAGTGCCGGGACTAGAACGCAGTATTTT.

The chain uses TRBV7-3 and TRBJ2-1, with D tentatively TRBD2 (6 bases). This CDR3 has 15 residues. The V gene's germline CDR1 is SGHTA and CDR2 FQGTGA. With 1 base removed from V and 7 bases from J, the gap between germline ends came to 14 bases. The CDR3 reads CASSLSGGGANEQFF. As DNA, the CDR3 is TGTGCCAGCAGCTTAAGTGGCGGCGGGGCAAATGAGCAGTTCTTC.

The chain employs TRBV27 and TRBJ2-7; 7 bases match TRBD1. J gave up 4 bases and V 0 bases, and 3 bases lay outside the gene matches. CDR3 length: 14 residues. Germline CDR1 MNHEY, CDR2 SMNVEV (reference sequence). This chain's CDR3 is CASSLSSGGYEQYF. The CDR3 DNA reads as TGTGCCAGCAGTTTATCGTCAGGGGGATACGAGCAGTACTTC.